These T cell receptor beta chains were read from a single sample in a study of STAT5B mutations in CD4+ large granular lymphocyte leukemia. Using immunoSEQ multiplex PCR, the repertoire was profiled, and TCRdb retains in-frame clones only, with some absent. This table holds over 45,000 clones, 60% to 75% found once. The sample comprised CD4+ T cells from blood buffy coats. The receptor source for this set is a human donor in good health. The CDR3 runs from the conserved cysteine through the conserved F or W. Each record gives: J gene, V gene, clone size, D gene, CDR3 protein, CDR3 DNA. The D gene is left open where the match is weak. A clone size is listed for some rows: how often the clone was seen (once, few, many), or a class if it is expanded.

>TRBJ1-4|TRBV7-8|NA|NA
CASSLARIIKGNEKLFF
TGTGCCAGCAGCTTAGCGCGTATTATCAAGGGTAATGAAAAACTGTTTTTT
>TRBJ2-7|TRBV7-9|NA|NA
CASSLDTGSYEQYF
TGTGCCAGCAGCTTAGATACGGGTTCCTACGAGCAGTACTTC
>TRBJ1-4|TRBV14|NA|NA
CASNHEGEKLFF
TGTGCCAGCAACCATGAAGGGGAAAAACTGTTTTTT
>TRBJ2-2|TRBV4-2|NA|TRBD2
CASSQGGAGGKVGELFF
TGTGCCAGCAGCCAAGGAGGAGCGGGGGGGAAGGTCGGGGAGCTGTTTTTT
>TRBJ1-6|TRBV5-1|few|NA
CATTEDVRLGSPLHF
TGCGCCACCACAGAGGACGTTAGGCTTGGTTCACCCCTCCACTTT
>TRBJ1-2|TRBV28|NA|TRBD1
CASIRTGGAYGGGYTF
TGTGCCAGCATCAGGACAGGGGGCGCTTATGGGGGTGGCTACACCTTC
>TRBJ2-5|TRBV11-2|NA|TRBD2
CASSGAGGMVRETQYF
TGTGCCAGCAGCGGAGCGGGGGGTATGGTAAGAGAGACCCAGTACTTC
>TRBJ1-2|TRBV18|NA|NA
CASSPETNTNYGYTF
TGTGCCAGCTCACCAGAGACTAACACCAACTATGGCTACACCTTC
>TRBJ2-3|TRBV7-9|NA|NA
CASSLDRGTDTQYF
TGTGCCAGCAGCTTAGATAGGGGGACAGATACGCAGTATTTT
>TRBJ1-1|TRBV19|few|NA
CASSLQGTEAFF
TGTGCCAGTAGTCTACAGGGCACTGAAGCTTTCTTT
>TRBJ2-7|TRBV18|few|TRBD1
CASSLGQVDEQYF
TGTGCCAGCTCACTTGGACAGGTTGACGAGCAGTACTTC
>TRBJ2-5|TRBV5-4|NA|NA
CASSLDSGRVETQYF
TGTGCCAGCAGCTTGGATTCGGGGCGGGTAGAGACCCAGTACTTC
>TRBJ2-5|TRBV2|once|TRBD2
CASGTSTETQYF
TGTGCCAGCGGGACTAGCACGGAGACCCAGTACTTC
>TRBJ2-1|TRBV6-5|NA|TRBD1
CASSYVRGRNEQFF
TGTGCCAGCAGTTACGTTAGGGGGCGCAATGAGCAGTTCTTC
>TRBJ1-3|TRBV28|NA|TRBD1
CASRSGTGANTIYF
TGTGCCAGCAGATCCGGGACAGGGGCGAACACCATATATTTT
>TRBJ2-7|TRBV13|NA|NA
CASSLGDETYEQYF
TGTGCCAGCAGCTTAGGGGACGAGACCTACGAGCAGTACTTC
>TRBJ1-2|TRBV5-6|NA|NA
CASSLFSPPGGYTF
TGTGCCAGCAGCCTTTTTTCCCCCCCGGGTGGCTACACCTTC
>TRBJ1-5|TRBV15|NA|TRBD1
CATSRMGDRGLRRDQPQHF
TGTGCCACCAGCAGAATGGGGGACAGGGGGCTGAGGCGGGATCAGCCCCAGCATTTT
>TRBJ1-6|TRBV15|NA|TRBD1
CATSRKGGHSYNSPLHF
TGTGCCACCAGCCGGAAAGGGGGCCACTCCTATAATTCACCCCTCCACTTT
>TRBJ1-4|TRBV30|NA|NA
CAWRGGAEEKLFF
TGTGCCTGGAGGGGGGGGGCTGAGGAAAAACTGTTTTTT
>TRBJ2-3|TRBV28|NA|NA
CASSFRDTSTDTQYF
TGTGCCAGCAGTTTCCGGGACACCAGCACAGATACGCAGTATTTT
>TRBJ2-1|TRBV6-5|NA|NA
CASGGTNEQFF
TGTGCCAGCGGGGGGACCAATGAGCAGTTCTTC
>TRBJ2-5|TRBV5-7|few|TRBD1
CASRDRDRAQETQYF
TGTGCCAGCAGGGACCGGGACAGGGCCCAAGAGACCCAGTACTTC
>TRBJ2-2|TRBV19|NA|TRBD1
CASSIGDRVTGELFF
TGTGCCAGTAGTATCGGGGACAGGGTGACCGGGGAGCTGTTTTTT
>TRBJ1-1|TRBV4-2|NA|NA
CASSQAGNLMNTEAFF
TGTGCCAGCAGCCAAGCTGGTAACCTCATGAACACTGAAGCTTTCTTT
>TRBJ1-5|TRBV10-3|NA|NA
CAISDGGGQPQHF
TGTGCCATCAGTGATGGGGGGGGTCAGCCCCAGCATTTT
>TRBJ2-5|TRBV29-1|NA|TRBD1
CSVTPWDRGQETQYF
TGCAGCGTTACGCCGTGGGACAGGGGCCAAGAGACCCAGTACTTC
>TRBJ1-1|TRBV18|NA|NA
CASSPSGPAEAFF
TGTGCCAGCTCACCAAGTGGACCGGCCGAAGCTTTCTTT
>TRBJ1-6|TRBV6-5|few|TRBD1
CASSYSYQGEGSPLHF
TGTGCCAGCAGTTACTCGTACCAGGGGGAAGGTTCACCCCTCCACTTT
>TRBJ1-6|TRBV2|NA|NA
CASRGIRTDNSPLHF
TGTGCCAGCAGGGGTATCCGGACAGATAATTCACCCCTCCACTTT
>TRBJ1-1|TRBV5-1|few|NA
CASSLGDPPTEAFF
TGCGCCAGCAGCTTGGGGGACCCTCCCACTGAAGCTTTCTTT
>TRBJ1-4|TRBV10-3|few|NA
CAIRGGATNEKLFF
TGTGCCATCCGGGGCGGTGCAACTAATGAAAAACTGTTTTTT
>TRBJ1-2|TRBV6-6|NA|NA
CASLGGVPLYGYTF
TGTGCCAGCCTAGGGGGTGTTCCCCTCTATGGCTACACCTTC
>TRBJ1-6|TRBV28|once|NA
CASSQPSYRAPNNSPLHF
TGTGCCAGCAGCCAACCCTCCTACAGGGCACCCAATAATTCACCCCTCCACTTT
>TRBJ1-4|TRBV18|NA|NA
CASSSTMGTEEKLFF
TGTGCCAGCTCATCAACGATGGGTACGGAGGAAAAACTGTTTTTT
>TRBJ1-1|TRBV6-6|NA|NA
CASLSETAGAEAFF
TGTGCCAGCCTATCCGAAACCGCAGGGGCCGAAGCTTTCTTT
>TRBJ1-2|TRBV15|NA|TRBD1
CATSRDRSRQGSGYTF
TGTGCCACCAGCAGAGATCGATCGCGACAGGGTTCGGGCTACACCTTC
>TRBJ1-5|TRBV19|NA|NA
CASSSRSQPQHF
TGTGCCAGTAGTTCCCGGAGTCAGCCCCAGCATTTT
>TRBJ2-3|TRBV5-1|NA|NA
CASSLAGGPSTDTQYF
TGCGCCAGCAGCTTGGCTGGCGGGCCTAGCACAGATACGCAGTATTTT
>TRBJ2-3|TRBV30|NA|NA
CAFTRDGASTDTQYF
TGTGCCTTTACCCGGGACGGCGCTAGCACAGATACGCAGTATTTT
>TRBJ1-4|TRBV28|NA|TRBD1
CASSLGQGREKLFF
TGTGCCAGCAGTTTGGGACAGGGGCGTGAAAAACTGTTTTTT
>TRBJ2-5|TRBV4-2|few|NA
CASSQDYAGAGETQYF
TGTGCCAGCAGCCAAGATTATGCGGGGGCCGGAGAGACCCAGTACTTC
>TRBJ2-5|TRBV5-6|NA|TRBD1
CASITGELRFPQETQYF
TGTGCCAGCATTACAGGGGAATTGCGATTCCCGCAAGAGACCCAGTACTTC
>TRBJ1-2|TRBV9|NA|NA
CASSAESGGNYGYTF
TGTGCCAGCAGCGCCGAGTCGGGGGGTAACTATGGCTACACCTTC
>TRBJ1-5|TRBV28|NA|NA
CASSQKSRLEPQHF
TGTGCCAGCAGCCAGAAGTCGAGGTTGGAGCCCCAGCATTTT
>TRBJ2-5|TRBV6-5|NA|TRBD1
CASSPGVTGGETQYF
TGTGCCAGCAGCCCCGGGGTCACAGGGGGAGAGACCCAGTACTTC
>TRBJ1-3|TRBV18|few|TRBD1
CASGTGAGNTIYF
TGTGCCAGCGGAACAGGGGCTGGAAACACCATATATTTT
>TRBJ2-7|TRBV7-2|NA|NA
CASSQAGGVYEQYF
TGTGCCAGCAGCCAAGCGGGTGGAGTTTACGAGCAGTACTTC
>TRBJ2-5|TRBV19|NA|TRBD2
CASSPWTSGQETQYF
TGTGCCAGTAGTCCCTGGACTAGCGGGCAAGAGACCCAGTACTTC
>TRBJ2-3|TRBV6-6|NA|NA
CASRSEGNTDTQYF
TGTGCCAGCAGGTCCGAAGGGAACACAGATACGCAGTATTTT
>TRBJ2-7|TRBV18|NA|TRBD2
CASSPQSRLAGAEQYF
TGTGCCAGCTCACCTCAATCCCGCCTAGCGGGGGCCGAGCAGTACTTC